The clone carrying this T cell receptor (beta chain) was seen ten or more times. The antigen is not known. These data belong to a study of T cell repertoires in cytomegalovirus infection. On the study more broadly: Public TCR beta signature analysis indicated the presence of both CMV infection and matching HLA type. Study results and limitations: CMV-specific TCR beta clonotypes restricted by HLA-C dominated the ex vivo response. Identification of carriers of CMV plus the relevant HLA was performed using cumulative public TCR beta family frequency.

TCRdb recomputed calls from the reads with MiXCR, one row per CDR3 protein. Seen here are approximately 200,000 distinct CDR3 sequences, over 20% observed once, and the top ten hold around a sixth. Germline assignment: CDR1 SGHVS and CDR2 FQNEAQ. V shed 4 bases, J shed 0 bases, and the junction held 11 bases outside the gene matches. The CDR3 has 19 residues. Sample: CD8+ T cells from PBMCs. V is TRBV7-8 and J is TRBJ2-1; 11 nucleotides align to TRBD2. The sequence was collected from a human donor in good health (CMV status not recorded). Some clones in this sample may be carry-over from other donors' samples. CDR3 residues: CASSSHNSGGGGSYNEQFF. The CDR3 DNA follows: TGTGCCAGCAGCTCGCATAATAGCGGGGGGGGCGGCTCCTACAATGAGCAGTTCTTC. Based on the CDR3 plus reference TRBV7-8 and TRBJ2-1, the full variable domain is GAGVSQSPRYKVAKRGQDVALRCDPISGHVSLFWYQQALGQGPEFLTYFQNEAQLDKSGLPSDRFFAERPEGSVSTLKIQRTQQEDSAVYLCASSSHNSGGGGSYNEQFFGPGTRLTVL.